This T cell receptor beta chain was identified in a study of T-cell reconstitution after alpha-beta-depleted transplantation in children. General study results and limits: Several patients had high TCRbeta diversity at day 60; it came from surviving recipient T cells and thymic progenitors.

Germline-derived CDR1 and CDR2 are ENHRY and SYGVKD. The ends lost 0 bases at V and 5 bases at J; junction bases unmatched: 22. The CDR3 runs 21 residues. This clonotype has a handful of counts. Its antigen is unknown. Unique molecular identifiers were used in preparing the TCRbeta library. TCRdb re-analysed the PCR reads in MiXCR, keeping a single row per CDR3 protein. The sample records fewer than 700,000 distinct CDR3 sequences, 10% to 15% being singletons. The receptor comes from a male patient younger than 18 who had a stem cell transplant for acute myeloid leukemia, so the T cells may come from the graft donor. This sequence joins TRBV10-3 and TRBJ2-3, with 8 positions matching TRBD2. The sample consisted of PBMCs, mostly from graft donor cells, taken 360 days after TCRalphabeta/CD19-depleted stem cell transplant. The CDR3 reads CAISESSREGAGETPGDTQYF. For the CDR3, the DNA is TGTGCCATCAGTGAGTCGAGCAGAGAGGGAGCGGGAGAGACCCCAGGAGATACGCAGTATTTT.